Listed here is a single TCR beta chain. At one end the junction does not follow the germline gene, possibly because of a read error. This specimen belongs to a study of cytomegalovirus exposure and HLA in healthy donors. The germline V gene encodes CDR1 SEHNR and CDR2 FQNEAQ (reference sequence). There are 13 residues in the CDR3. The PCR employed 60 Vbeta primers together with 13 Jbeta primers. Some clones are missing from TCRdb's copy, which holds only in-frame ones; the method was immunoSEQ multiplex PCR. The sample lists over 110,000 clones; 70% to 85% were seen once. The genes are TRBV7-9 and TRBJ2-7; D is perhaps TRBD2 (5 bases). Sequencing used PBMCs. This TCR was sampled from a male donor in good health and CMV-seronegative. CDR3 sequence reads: CSSSARDRNEQYF. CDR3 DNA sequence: TGTTCCAGCAGCGCGAGGGATAGGAACGAGCAGTACTTC.